This TCR beta chain is drawn from a study of T-cell memory formation after mild COVID-19. This clonotype was counted a few times. One entry per CDR3 protein, called by TCRdb with MiXCR from the 5' RACE reads. The sample lists roughly 560,000 distinct CDR3 sequences, roughly 22% occurring once. The sample consisted of PBMCs or a T cell subset sorted from them (not recorded which). The TCR originated in an adult woman who had mild COVID-19 (a few samples of this study predate the infection). Cell type and time point are not known.

The chain's CDR3 is CASSLASQWPPQHF. In DNA, the CDR3 is TGTGCCAGCAGCTTGGCCTCTCAATGGCCGCCCCAGCATTTT. The gene calls are TRBV5-6 and TRBJ1-5; D call uncertain. The CDR3 covers 14 residues. Germline lookup yields CDR1 SGHDT and CDR2 YYEEEE. V was clipped by 0 bases and J by 9 bases, with 13 bases between them. Combining the CDR3 with reference TRBV5-6 and TRBJ1-5 gives the whole variable domain DAGVTQSPTHLIKTRGQQVTLRCSPKSGHDTVSWYQQALGQGPQFIFQYYEEEERQRGNFPDRFSGHQFPNYSSELNVNALLLGDSALYLCASSLASQWPPQHFGDGTRLSIL.